This T cell receptor beta chain comes out of a study of vaccination and CD4 T cells after COVID-19. As for the study in general: The peptides that stimulated the cells were overlapping spike peptides from SARS-CoV-2, HCoV-NL63, HCoV-OC43 and HCoV-229E. The study, taken as a whole, reports: From about 20 to 38, the median of SARS-CoV-2-reactive clonotypes rose without reaching significance.

The study sequenced cultured CD4+ T cell DNA using the Oncomine TCR Beta short-read assay. TCRdb itself ran the PCR reads through MiXCR, one entry per CDR3 protein. The top ten hold 56% of the sample, which has more than 3,500 distinct CDR3 sequences, about two fifths seen once. The CDR3 is 13 amino acids. CDR1 and CDR2 (germline): SGHVS, FNYEAQ. Treatment denoted: roughly ten-day PBMC culture with coronavirus spike peptide pools or control peptides (ViraFEST assay). Expanded clonotypes were found by TCR sequencing after peptide-pool stimulation (ViraFEST). The table lists this clonotype with a few counts. Its specificity is not known. One end of the junction is discordant with germline, which a read error may explain.

The sequencing here drew on CD4+ T cells from blood, cultured in vitro, taken after SARS-CoV-2 vaccination. V gene TRBV7-6 combines with J gene TRBJ2-1, with D uncertain. This clonotype was obtained from a human donor who had recovered from COVID-19. CDR3 sequence reads: CASSLGEAYEQFF. The CDR3 nucleotides are TGTGCTAGCAGCTTAGGTGAGGCATATGAGCAGTTCTTC.